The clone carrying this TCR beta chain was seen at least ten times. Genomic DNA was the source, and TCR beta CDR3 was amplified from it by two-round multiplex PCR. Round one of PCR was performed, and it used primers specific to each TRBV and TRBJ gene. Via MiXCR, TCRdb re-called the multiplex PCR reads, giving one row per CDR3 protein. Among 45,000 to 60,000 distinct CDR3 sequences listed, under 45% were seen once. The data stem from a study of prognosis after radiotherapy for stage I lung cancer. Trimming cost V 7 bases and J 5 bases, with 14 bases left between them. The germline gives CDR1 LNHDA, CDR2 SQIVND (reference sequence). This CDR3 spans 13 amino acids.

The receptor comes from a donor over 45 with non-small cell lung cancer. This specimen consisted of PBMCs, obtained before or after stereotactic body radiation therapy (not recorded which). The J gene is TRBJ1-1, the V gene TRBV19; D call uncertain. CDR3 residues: CASNRAEGTEAFF. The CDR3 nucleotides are TGTGCCAGTAATAGGGCCGAAGGAACTGAAGCTTTCTTT. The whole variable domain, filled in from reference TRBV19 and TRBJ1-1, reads DGGITQSPKYLFRKEGQNVTLSCEQNLNHDAMYWYRQDPGQGLRLIYYSQIVNDFQKGDIAEGYSVSREKKESFPLTVTSAQKNPTAFYLCASNRAEGTEAFFGQGTRLTVV.